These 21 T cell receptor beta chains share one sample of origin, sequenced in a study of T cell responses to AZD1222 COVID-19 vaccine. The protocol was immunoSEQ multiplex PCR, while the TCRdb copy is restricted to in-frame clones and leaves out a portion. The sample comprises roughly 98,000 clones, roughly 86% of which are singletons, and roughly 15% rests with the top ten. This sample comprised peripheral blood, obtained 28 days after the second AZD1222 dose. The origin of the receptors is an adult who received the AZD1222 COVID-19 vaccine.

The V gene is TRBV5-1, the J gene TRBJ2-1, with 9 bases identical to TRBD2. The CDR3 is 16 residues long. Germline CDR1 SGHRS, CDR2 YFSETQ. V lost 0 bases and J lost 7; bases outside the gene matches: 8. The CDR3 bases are TGCGCCAGCAGCTTGGCGGCCGCGGGAGGGCCTAATGAGCAGTTCTTC. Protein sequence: CASSLAAAGGPNEQFF. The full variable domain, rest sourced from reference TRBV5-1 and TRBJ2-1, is KAGVTQTPRYLIKTRGQQVTLSCSPISGHRSVSWYQQTPGQGLQFLFEYFSETQRNKGNFPGRFSGRQFSNSRSEMNVSTLELGDSALYLCASSLAAAGGPNEQFFGPGTRLTVL.

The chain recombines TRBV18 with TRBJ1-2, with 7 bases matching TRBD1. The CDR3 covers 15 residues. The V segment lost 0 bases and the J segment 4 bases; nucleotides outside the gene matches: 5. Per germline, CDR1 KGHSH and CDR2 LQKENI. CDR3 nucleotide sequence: TGTGCCAGCTCACCACCGACCGGGACAGCCTATGGCTACACCTTC. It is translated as CASSPPTGTAYGYTF. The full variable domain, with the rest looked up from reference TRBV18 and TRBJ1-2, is NAGVMQNPRHLVRRRGQEARLRCSPMKGHSHVYWYRQLPEEGLKFMVYLQKENIIDESGMPKERFSAEFPKEGPSILRIQQVVRGDSAAYFCASSPPTGTAYGYTFGSGTRLTVV.

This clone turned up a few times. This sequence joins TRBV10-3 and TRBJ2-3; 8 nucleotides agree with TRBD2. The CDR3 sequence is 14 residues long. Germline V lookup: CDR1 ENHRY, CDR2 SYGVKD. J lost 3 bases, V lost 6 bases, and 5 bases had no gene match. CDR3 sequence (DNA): TGTGCCATCAGGAGAGCGGGAGAAACAGATACGCAGTATTTT. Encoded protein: CAIRRAGETDTQYF.

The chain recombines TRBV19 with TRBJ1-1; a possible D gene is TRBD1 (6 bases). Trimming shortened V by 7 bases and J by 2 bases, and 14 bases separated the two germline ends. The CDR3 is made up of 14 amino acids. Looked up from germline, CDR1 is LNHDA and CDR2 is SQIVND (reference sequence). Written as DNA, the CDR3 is TGTGCCAGTACCCTTCACAGGGCCAACACTGAAGCTTTCTTT. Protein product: CASTLHRANTEAFF.

CDR3 DNA sequence: TGTGCCAGCAGCTTAGCGATGGGAGACGAGACCCAGTACTTC. Its translation: CASSLAMGDETQYF. This rearrangement joins TRBV7-9 to TRBJ2-5; D perhaps matches TRBD2 (5 bases). This CDR3 is built from 14 residues. CDR1 is SEHNR and CDR2 is FQNEAQ in the germline V gene (reference sequence). Trimming shortened V by 0 bases and J by 5 bases, and 10 bases separated the two germline ends.

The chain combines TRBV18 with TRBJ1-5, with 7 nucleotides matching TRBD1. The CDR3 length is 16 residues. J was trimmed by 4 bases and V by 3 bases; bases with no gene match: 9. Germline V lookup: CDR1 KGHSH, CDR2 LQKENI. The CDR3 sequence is CASSPRGTALNQPQHF. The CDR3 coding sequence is TGTGCCAGCTCACCCCGGGGGACAGCGTTAAATCAGCCCCAGCATTTT.

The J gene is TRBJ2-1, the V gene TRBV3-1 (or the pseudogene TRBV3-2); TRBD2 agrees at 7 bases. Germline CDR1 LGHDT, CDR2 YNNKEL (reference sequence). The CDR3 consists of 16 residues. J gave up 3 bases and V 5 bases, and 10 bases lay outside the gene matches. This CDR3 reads CASSFTLAADYNEQFF. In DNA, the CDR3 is TGTGCCAGCAGCTTCACTCTAGCGGCGGACTACAATGAGCAGTTCTTC.

The CDR3 is CASSLWLGGYEQYF. Here the CDR3 DNA reads TGTGCCAGCAGTTTATGGTTGGGGGGCTACGAGCAGTACTTC. V usage is TRBV28 and J usage is TRBJ2-7, with D possibly matching TRBD2 (6 bases). V was clipped by 0 bases and J by 3 bases, with 9 bases between them. Germline assignment: CDR1 MDHEN and CDR2 SYDVKM. This CDR3 region has 14 residues.

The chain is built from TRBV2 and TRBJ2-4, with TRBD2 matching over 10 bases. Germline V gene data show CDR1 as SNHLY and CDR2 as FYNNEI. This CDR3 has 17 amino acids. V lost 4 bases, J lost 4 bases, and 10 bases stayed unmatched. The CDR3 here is CASSAKEREGGKNIQYF. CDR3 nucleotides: TGTGCCAGCAGTGCTAAGGAGCGGGAGGGGGGTAAAAACATTCAGTACTTC.

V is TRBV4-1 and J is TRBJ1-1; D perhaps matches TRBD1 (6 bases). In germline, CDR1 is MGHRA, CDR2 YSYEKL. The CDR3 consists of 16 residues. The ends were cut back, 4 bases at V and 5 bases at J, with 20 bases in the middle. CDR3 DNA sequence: TGCGCCAGCAGCCGGACCGGGGGGCCAGCGGGGACTGAAGCTTTCTTT. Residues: CASSRTGGPAGTEAFF.

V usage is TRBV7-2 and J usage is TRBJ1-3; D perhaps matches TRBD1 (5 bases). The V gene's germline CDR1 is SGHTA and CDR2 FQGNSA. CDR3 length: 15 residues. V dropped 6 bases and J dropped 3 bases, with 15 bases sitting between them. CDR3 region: CASRDTGRGGNTIYF. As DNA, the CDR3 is TGTGCCAGCAGAGATACAGGCCGCGGTGGAAACACCATATATTTT.

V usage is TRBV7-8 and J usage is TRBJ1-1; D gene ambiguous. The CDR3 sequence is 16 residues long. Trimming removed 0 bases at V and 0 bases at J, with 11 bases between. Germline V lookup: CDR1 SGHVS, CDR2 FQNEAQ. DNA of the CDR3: TGTGCCAGCAGCTTAGCCCTACAGAGTATGAACACTGAAGCTTTCTTT. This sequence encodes CASSLALQSMNTEAFF.

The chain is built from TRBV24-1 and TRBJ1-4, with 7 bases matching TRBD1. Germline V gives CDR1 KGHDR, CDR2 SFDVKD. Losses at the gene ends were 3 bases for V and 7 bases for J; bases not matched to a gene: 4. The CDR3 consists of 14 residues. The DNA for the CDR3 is TGTGCCACCAGTGATGGGCAGGGGGTTGAAAAACTGTTTTTT. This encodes CATSDGQGVEKLFF.

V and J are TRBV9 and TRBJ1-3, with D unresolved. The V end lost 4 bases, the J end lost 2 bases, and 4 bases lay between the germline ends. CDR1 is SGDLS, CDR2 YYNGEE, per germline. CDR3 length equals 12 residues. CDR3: CASSTTGNTIYF. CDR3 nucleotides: TGTGCCAGCAGCACAACTGGAAACACCATATATTTT.

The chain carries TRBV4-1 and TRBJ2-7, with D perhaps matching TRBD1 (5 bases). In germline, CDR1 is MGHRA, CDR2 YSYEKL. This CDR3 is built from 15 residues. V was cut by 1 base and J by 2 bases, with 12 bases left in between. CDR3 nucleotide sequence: TGCGCCAGCAGCCAAGTCGGCAGGGTCACCTACGAGCAGTACTTC. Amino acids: CASSQVGRVTYEQYF.

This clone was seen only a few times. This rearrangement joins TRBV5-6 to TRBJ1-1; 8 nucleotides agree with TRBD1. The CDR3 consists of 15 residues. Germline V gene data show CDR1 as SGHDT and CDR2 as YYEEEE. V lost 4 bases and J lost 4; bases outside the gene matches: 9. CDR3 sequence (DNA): TGTGCCAGCAGCCCATTACAGGGGGGGAGCACTGAAGCTTTCTTT. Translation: CASSPLQGGSTEAFF.

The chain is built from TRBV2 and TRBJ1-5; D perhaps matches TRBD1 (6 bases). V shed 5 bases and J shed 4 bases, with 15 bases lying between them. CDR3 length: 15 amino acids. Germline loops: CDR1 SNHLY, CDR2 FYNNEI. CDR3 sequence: CASSPGGGGNQPQHF. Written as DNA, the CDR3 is TGTGCCAGCAGTCCGGGAGGGGGTGGGAATCAGCCCCAGCATTTT.

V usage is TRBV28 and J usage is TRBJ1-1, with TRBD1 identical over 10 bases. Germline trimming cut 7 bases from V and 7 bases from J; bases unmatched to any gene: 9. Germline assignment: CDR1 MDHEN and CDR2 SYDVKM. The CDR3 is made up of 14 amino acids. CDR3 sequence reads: CASTSPGQGIEAFF. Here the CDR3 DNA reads TGTGCCAGCACTTCCCCGGGACAGGGGATTGAAGCTTTCTTT.

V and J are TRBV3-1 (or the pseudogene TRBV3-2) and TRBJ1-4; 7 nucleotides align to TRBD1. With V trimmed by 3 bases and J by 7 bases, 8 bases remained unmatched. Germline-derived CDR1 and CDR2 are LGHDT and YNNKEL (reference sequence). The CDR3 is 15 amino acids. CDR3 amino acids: CASSQEGAGGEKLFF. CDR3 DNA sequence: TGTGCCAGCAGCCAGGAGGGGGCTGGTGGTGAAAAACTGTTTTTT.

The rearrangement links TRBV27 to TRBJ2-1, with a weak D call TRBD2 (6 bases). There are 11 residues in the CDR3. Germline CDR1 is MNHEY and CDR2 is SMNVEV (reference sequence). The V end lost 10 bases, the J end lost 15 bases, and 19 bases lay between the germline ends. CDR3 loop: CATTTSGFSFF. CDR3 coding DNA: TGTGCCACCACGACTAGTGGTTTTTCGTTCTTC.

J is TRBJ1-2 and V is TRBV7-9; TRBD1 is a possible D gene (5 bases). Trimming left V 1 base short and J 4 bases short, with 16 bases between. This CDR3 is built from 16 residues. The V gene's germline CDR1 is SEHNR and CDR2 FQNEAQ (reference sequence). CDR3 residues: CASSLGGRTATYGYTF. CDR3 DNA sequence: TGTGCCAGCAGCTTAGGGGGCAGGACCGCCACCTATGGCTACACCTTC.